This TCR beta chain appears in the sequencing data of a study of blood T cell repertoires in COVID-19 (dated by TCRdb to about 2020). Regarding the study in general: Collaborator samples came from the United States, Italy and Spain and covered acute and convalescent phases of COVID-19. The material from the prospective study consisted of cDNA or gDNA derived from T cells, B-cell-depleted T cells, or PBMCs. The dataset comprised deeply sampled blood TCRbeta repertoires from subjects exposed to, actively infected with, or recovered from COVID-19. The repertoires were made available in a free public database intended to serve as a resource for research on the immune response to SARS-CoV-2. Samples were obtained from the ongoing ImmuneRACE study (first 160 participants) and from approximately 1,200 subjects provided by 6 global collaborators. The sample metadata nearly always contained a de-identified subject ID, COVID-19 status, age in years and sex. Where available, HLA class I and class II types were obtained from metadata supplied by the sample provider rather than from assay-based typing. The research as a whole found: How much clinical and demographic metadata was included differed by source and by participant, and the metadata was provided uncurated.

TCRbeta CDR3 regions were amplified from genomic DNA by means of the immunoSEQ Assay, a bias-controlled multiplex PCR. The source study handled its data this way. The number of nucleated cells in each sample was estimated by amplification of reference gene primers within the assay. Sequence reads were collapsed and filtered to measure the absolute abundance of every unique TCRbeta CDR3 rearrangement. Productive Simpson clonality was computed per sample as the square root of Simpson's diversity index over productive rearrangements. TCRdb carries this immuneACCESS record with in-frame sequences only. Its versions omit some clonotypes, under half of them owing to an unresolved V gene in the studies checked, with the rest unexplained. V, J and clone size derive from that table, while D and trimming were established from the DNA sequence. The sample has fewer than 350,000 clones on record, 75% to 95% of them singletons. The ten largest clones represent roughly 6.8% of the sample.

Notes on this clone: Its target antigen remains unknown. No quality values exist for individual bases; no much larger clone is one base distant.

Including the terminal cysteine and phenylalanine, the CDR3 comprises 15 residues. Only the CDR3 part of the read is kept: 45 bases, read in frame from the first base. Compared with germline, V lacks 4 bases and J lacks 3 bases; bases without a gene match: 6. As encoded in the germline V gene, CDR1 is SGHRS while CDR2 is YFSETQ. One collaborating source in Seattle enrolled patients during active infection and followed them longitudinally through the course of disease. Collaborating institutions collected whole blood in K2EDTA tubes following their own protocols. For TCRbeta analysis, collaborator samples were shipped as frozen whole blood, as isolated PBMCs, or as DNA extracted from either sample type.

The TCR comes from a woman under 40 with COVID-19, enrolled during active disease. The V and J genes are TRBV5-1 and TRBJ2-3, with 9 bases matching TRBD1. The material sequenced was peripheral blood. The sequenced DNA: TGCGCCAGCAGCCCCTGGGACAGGGCTACAGATACGCAGTATTTT. Its translation is CASSPWDRATDTQYF.